These T cell receptor beta chains were read from a single sample in a study of shared clonotypes between healthy human individuals. Assay used: immunoSEQ multiplex PCR; TCRdb lists only in-frame clones, some missing. This table holds a few million clones, nearly 97% found once. Source material: naive CD4+ T cells sorted from blood. These receptors were collected from a man aged 18 to 29 in good health. Both conserved end residues are part of each CDR3. A D gene is named only where the DNA matches it firmly. Where a row states a size, it is once, few, many or the class of an expanded clone; other rows omit it.

TRBD2 | TRBJ2-5 | once | TRBV6-5 | TGTGCCAGCAGTCTAGCGGGAGGGCCGGAGACCCAGTACTTC | CASSLAGGPETQYF
. | TRBJ1-4 | . | TRBV4-1 | TGCGCCAGCAGCCGCCTCAAGACTGCAACTAATGAAAAACTGTTTTTT | CASSRLKTATNEKLFF
. | TRBJ1-6 | . | TRBV5-1 | TGCGCCAGTAGCAGGGAAACCCTCGGTTCACCCCTCCACTTT | CASSRETLGSPLHF
. | TRBJ1-1 | . | TRBV2 | TGTGCCAGCAGCACAGGGAAAAACACTGAAGCTTTCTTT | CASSTGKNTEAFF
. | TRBJ1-1 | . | TRBV30 | TGTGCCTGGAGAGTAAACACTGAAGCTTTCTTT | CAWRVNTEAFF
. | TRBJ2-4 | once | TRBV7-2 | TGTGCCAGCAGCTTAATCACTAGTCAAGCCAAAAACATTCAGTACTTC | CASSLITSQAKNIQYF
TRBD1 | TRBJ1-6 | . | TRBV6-6 | TGTGCCAGCAGTACAAAAACGACAGGGTGGAATTCACCCCTCCACTTT | CASSTKTTGWNSPLHF
. | TRBJ2-1 | . | TRBV20-1 | TGCAGTGCCTCATTATTAGATGAGCAGTTCTTC | CSASLLDEQFF
TRBD2 | TRBJ2-4 | . | TRBV10-3 | TGTGCCATCAGTGGCGGGAGTATGGTTGGAAACATTCAGTACTTC | CAISGGSMVGNIQYF
TRBD2 | TRBJ2-3 | . | TRBV7-2 | TGTGCCAGCAGCTTAGGCGGGGGGGGCACAGATACGCAGTATTTT | CASSLGGGGTDTQYF
. | TRBJ1-6 | . | TRBV7-2 | TGTGCCAGCAGCACCCTCTCGAATTCACCCCTCCACTTT | CASSTLSNSPLHF
. | TRBJ2-5 | . | TRBV6-1 | TGTGCCAGCAGTGGTCGCAGGGTCGGCCAAGAGACCCAGTACTTC | CASSGRRVGQETQYF
. | TRBJ2-7 | . | TRBV5-6 | TGTGCCAGCAGCTTGGCATTCGGGGATCGCGAGCAGTACTTC | CASSLAFGDREQYF
TRBD2 | TRBJ2-3 | . | TRBV13 | TGTGCCAGCAGCTTAGAAAGCGGGAGGGCCGGAGATACGCAGTATTTT | CASSLESGRAGDTQYF
. | TRBJ1-2 | . | TRBV5-4 | TGTGCCAGCAGCTTGGGAGTCCGGGTGGCTAACTATGGCTACACCTTC | CASSLGVRVANYGYTF
. | TRBJ2-7 | once | TRBV14 | TGTGCCAGCAGCCAAGACCCCAGTGGGAGGCAGTACTTC | CASSQDPSGRQYF
TRBD2 | TRBJ2-3 | . | TRBV6-1 | TGTGCCAGCAGTCGACTAGCGGGGGGCACAGATACGCAGTATTTT | CASSRLAGGTDTQYF
TRBD1 | TRBJ1-5 | . | TRBV2 | TGTGCCAGCAGTGAACAGGGGGCAATTTATCAGCCCCAGCATTTT | CASSEQGAIYQPQHF
. | TRBJ2-5 | once | TRBV7-2 | TGTGCCAGCAGCGGGACTCTGGGAGAGACCCAGTACTTC | CASSGTLGETQYF
TRBD2 | TRBJ2-7 | . | TRBV11-2 | TGTGCCAGCAGCACCTCTAGCGGGAGCTCCTACGAGCAGTACTTC | CASSTSSGSSYEQYF
. | TRBJ1-2 | . | TRBV25-1 | TGTGCCAGCAGTGAGTCGGAGCTCTATGGCTACACCTTC | CASSESELYGYTF
. | TRBJ1-5 | . | TRBV21-1 | TGTGCCAGCAGCAAAGGGTGGGCCCCGAATAGGCCCCAGCATTTT | CASSKGWAPNRPQHF
. | TRBJ1-1 | . | TRBV30 | TGTGCCTGGAGTACTTACACTGAAGCTTTCTTT | CAWSTYTEAFF
TRBD1 | TRBJ1-2 | . | TRBV5-4 | TGTGCCAGCAGTGCTGGACAGGGCCTTTATGGCTACACCTTC | CASSAGQGLYGYTF
TRBD1 | TRBJ1-5 | . | TRBV2 | TGTGCCAGCAGGTCCCGACAGGGGCCGCAGCCCCAGCATTTT | CASRSRQGPQPQHF
. | TRBJ1-1 | few | TRBV4-1 | TGCGCCAGCAAATGGAGCGATAACACTGAAGCTTTCTTT | CASKWSDNTEAFF
. | TRBJ2-1 | . | TRBV2 | TGTGCCAGCAGCGGGTATTACAATGAGCAGTTCTTC | CASSGYYNEQFF
TRBD1 | TRBJ1-1 | once | TRBV4-1 | TGCGCCAGCAGCCTTGACAGGGACACTGAAGCTTTCTTT | CASSLDRDTEAFF
. | TRBJ1-1 | . | TRBV6-6 | TGTGCCAGCAGTCGAGGACCCGGGGAAGGCACTGAAGCTTTCTTT | CASSRGPGEGTEAFF
TRBD1 | TRBJ1-2 | . | TRBV5-1 | TGCGCCAGCAGCTACCTGGACAGGGGCTATGGCTACACCTTC | CASSYLDRGYGYTF
TRBD1 | TRBJ2-4 | . | TRBV29-1 | TGCAGCGCTGAGGGGGACAGAATGTACTTC | CSAEGDRMYF
. | TRBJ2-2 | . | TRBV7-8 | TGTGCCAGCAGCTTAGACGGCAGATTGTCCGGGGAGCTGTTTTTT | CASSLDGRLSGELFF
. | TRBJ2-3 | . | TRBV12-1 | TGTGCCAGCAGCTTTGTTACCTGCACAGATACGCAGTATTTT | CASSFVTCTDTQYF
. | TRBJ2-1 | . | TRBV18 | TGTGCCAGCTCACCGAACCTCGAGGATGAGCAGTTCTTC | CASSPNLEDEQFF
TRBD2 | TRBJ2-1 | . | TRBV25-1 | TGTGCCAGCAGTGAATTAGGTAGCGGGAGAGGTACAGATGAGCAGTTCTTC | CASSELGSGRGTDEQFF
TRBD1 | TRBJ1-2 | . | TRBV19 | TGTGCCAGTAGTAGGGACAGGACTTATGGCTACACCTTC | CASSRDRTYGYTF
TRBD1 | TRBJ1-2 | . | TRBV2 | TGTGCCAGCAGACAGGGGTTGGACTATGGCTACACCTTC | CASRQGLDYGYTF
TRBD1 | TRBJ2-5 | . | TRBV6-5 | TGTGCCAGCAGTTCCAGGGGGCGAGAGACCCAGTACTTC | CASSSRGRETQYF
TRBD2 | TRBJ2-1 | . | TRBV5-4 | TGTGCCAGCAACCATAGGACTAGCGGGAGGGCCAATGAGCAGTTCTTC | CASNHRTSGRANEQFF
TRBD1 | TRBJ1-4 | . | TRBV15 | TGTGCCACCAGCAGGTCAGACAGGGGGATTTCGGAAAAACTGTTTTTT | CATSRSDRGISEKLFF
. | TRBJ2-2 | . | TRBV6-5 | TGTGCCAGTGCCGGGACGGTGAACACCGGGGAGCTGTTTTTT | CASAGTVNTGELFF
. | TRBJ1-1 | . | TRBV7-2 | TGTGCCAGCAGCTTAGGAAGGAACCAGGCTGAAGCTTTCTTT | CASSLGRNQAEAFF
TRBD1 | TRBJ2-1 | . | TRBV10-3 | TGTGCCACCGTCGGACAGGGGGCTGAGCAGTTCTTC | CATVGQGAEQFF
. | TRBJ1-2 | few | TRBV4-2 | TGTGCCAGCAGCCCACGGGACGGAAACTATGGCTACACCTTC | CASSPRDGNYGYTF
. | TRBJ2-5 | . | TRBV18 | TGTGCCAGCTCACTCCAGTCGCTAGGAGAGACCCAGTACTTC | CASSLQSLGETQYF
TRBD1 | TRBJ1-3 | . | TRBV5-8 | TGTGCCAGCAGCCTTTGGCAGGGGGCGGGAGGAAACACCATATATTTT | CASSLWQGAGGNTIYF
. | TRBJ2-2 | . | TRBV6-5 | TGTGCCAGCAGTTACTCAGAGGGGGAGCTGTTTTTT | CASSYSEGELFF
. | TRBJ1-2 | once | TRBV30 | TGTGCCTGGAGGCTAGGGTTAAAGGTGAGTGGTGGCTACACCTTC | CAWRLGLKVSGGYTF
. | TRBJ2-7 | once | TRBV11-1 | TGTGCCAGCAGCTTAAGCGTAACAGGACCATCCTACGAGCAGTACTTC | CASSLSVTGPSYEQYF
. | TRBJ2-4 | . | TRBV6-1 | TGTGCCAGCAGTGCGACTAGTTCAGTAACCAAAAACATTCAGTACTTC | CASSATSSVTKNIQYF
. | TRBJ2-3 | . | TRBV19 | TGTGCCAGTAGTATGGGGCCGGCTGGCACAGATACGCAGTATTTT | CASSMGPAGTDTQYF